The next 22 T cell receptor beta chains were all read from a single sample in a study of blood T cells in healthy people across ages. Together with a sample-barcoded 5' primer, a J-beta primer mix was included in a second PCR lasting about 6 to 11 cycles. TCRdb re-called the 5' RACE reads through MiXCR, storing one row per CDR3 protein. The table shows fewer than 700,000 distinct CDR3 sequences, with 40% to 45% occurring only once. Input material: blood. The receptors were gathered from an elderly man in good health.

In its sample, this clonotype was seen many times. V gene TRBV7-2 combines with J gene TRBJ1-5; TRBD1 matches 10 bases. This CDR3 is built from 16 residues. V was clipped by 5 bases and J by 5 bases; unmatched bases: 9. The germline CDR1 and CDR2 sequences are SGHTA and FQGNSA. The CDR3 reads CASSHRDRGWDQPQHF. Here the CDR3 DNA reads TGTGCCAGCAGCCACCGGGACAGGGGATGGGATCAGCCCCAGCATTTT. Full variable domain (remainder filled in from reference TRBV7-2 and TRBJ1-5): GAGVSQSPSNKVTEKGKDVELRCDPISGHTALYWYRQSLGQGLEFLIYFQGNSAPDKSGLPSDRFSAERTGGSVSTLTIQRTQQEDSAVYLCASSHRDRGWDQPQHFGDGTRLSIL.

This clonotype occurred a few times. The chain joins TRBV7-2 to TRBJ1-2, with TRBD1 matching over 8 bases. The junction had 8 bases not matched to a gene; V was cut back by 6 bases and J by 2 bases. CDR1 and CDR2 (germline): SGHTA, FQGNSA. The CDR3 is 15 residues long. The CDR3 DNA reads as TGTGCCAGCAGGTCAGGACAGGGACTGAACTATGGCTACACCTTC. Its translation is CASRSGQGLNYGYTF.

The DNA for the CDR3 is TGTGCCAGCAGCGTTGGGGGGACTGAGACTATATTGAACACTGAAGCTTTCTTT. Translating it yields CASSVGGTETILNTEAFF. J is TRBJ1-1 and V is TRBV9; D is perhaps TRBD1 (5 bases). The V and J ends lost 2 bases and 0 bases respectively, with 20 bases between them. Germline CDR1 SGDLS, CDR2 YYNGEE. The CDR3 has 18 residues. The full variable domain, completed using reference TRBV9 and TRBJ1-1, is DSGVTQTPKHLITATGQRVTLRCSPRSGDLSVYWYQQSLDQGLQFLIQYYNGEERAKGNILERFSAQQFPDLHSELNLSSLELGDSALYFCASSVGGTETILNTEAFFGQGTRLTVV.

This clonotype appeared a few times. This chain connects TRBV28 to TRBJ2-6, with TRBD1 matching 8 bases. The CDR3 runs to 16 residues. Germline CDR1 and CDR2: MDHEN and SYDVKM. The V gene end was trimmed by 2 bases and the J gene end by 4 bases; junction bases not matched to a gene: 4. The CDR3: CASSLQGATGANVLTF. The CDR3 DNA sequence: TGTGCCAGCAGTTTACAGGGGGCGACCGGGGCCAACGTCCTGACTTTC.

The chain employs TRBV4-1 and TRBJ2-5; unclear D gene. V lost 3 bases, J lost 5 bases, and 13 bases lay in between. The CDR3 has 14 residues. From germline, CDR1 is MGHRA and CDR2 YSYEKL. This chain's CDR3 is CASSQIAVGETQYF. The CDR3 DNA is TGCGCCAGCAGCCAGATTGCGGTGGGCGAGACCCAGTACTTC.

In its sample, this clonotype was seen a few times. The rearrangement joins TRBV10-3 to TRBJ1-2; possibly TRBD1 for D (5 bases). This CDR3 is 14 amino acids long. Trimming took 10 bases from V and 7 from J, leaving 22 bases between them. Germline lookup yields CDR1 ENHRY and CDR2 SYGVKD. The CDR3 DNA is TGTGCCAACTGGGACGAGGGTGTCGGGGGTGGCTACACCTTC. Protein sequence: CANWDEGVGGGYTF.

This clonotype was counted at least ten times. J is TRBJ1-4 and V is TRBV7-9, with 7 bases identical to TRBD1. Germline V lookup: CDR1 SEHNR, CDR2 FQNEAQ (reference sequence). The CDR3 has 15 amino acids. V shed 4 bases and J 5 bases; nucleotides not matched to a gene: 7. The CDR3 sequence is CASSSRQGVNEKLFF. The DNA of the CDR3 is TGTGCCAGCAGCTCCAGACAGGGAGTAAATGAAAAACTGTTTTTT.

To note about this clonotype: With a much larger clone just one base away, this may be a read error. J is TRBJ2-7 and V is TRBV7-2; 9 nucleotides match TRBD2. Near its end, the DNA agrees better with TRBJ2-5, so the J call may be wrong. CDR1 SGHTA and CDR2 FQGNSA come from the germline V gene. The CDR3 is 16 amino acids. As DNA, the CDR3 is TGTGCCAGCAGCTTGCAGGCGACTAGCGGCGGCAGGACCCAGTACTTC. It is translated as CASSLQATSGGRTQYF.

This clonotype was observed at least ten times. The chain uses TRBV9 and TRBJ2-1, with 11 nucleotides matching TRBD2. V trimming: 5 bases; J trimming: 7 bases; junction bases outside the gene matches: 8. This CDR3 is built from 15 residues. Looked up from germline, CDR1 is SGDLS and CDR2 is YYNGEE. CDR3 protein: CASSGGLAGGNEQFF. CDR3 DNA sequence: TGTGCCAGCAGTGGGGGGCTAGCGGGGGGAAATGAGCAGTTCTTC.

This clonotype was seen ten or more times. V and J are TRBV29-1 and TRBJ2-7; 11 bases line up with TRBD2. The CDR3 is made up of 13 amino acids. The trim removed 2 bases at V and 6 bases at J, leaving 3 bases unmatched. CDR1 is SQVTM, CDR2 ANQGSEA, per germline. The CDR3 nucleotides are TGCAGCGTTGAATTAGCGGGAGGGCGCGAGCAGTACTTC. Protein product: CSVELAGGREQYF.

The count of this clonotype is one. The CDR3 region has the DNA TGCGCCAGCAGCCAACCGCGGGGACTAGCGGGACGAAAGTCCTACAATGAGCAGTTCTTC. Its protein is CASSQPRGLAGRKSYNEQFF. The gene calls are TRBV4-3 and TRBJ2-1; 13 nucleotides agree with TRBD2. With 2 bases clipped from V and 1 base from J, the junction kept 11 bases outside the gene matches. CDR3 size: 20 residues. The germline V gene has CDR1 LGHNA and CDR2 YSLEER.

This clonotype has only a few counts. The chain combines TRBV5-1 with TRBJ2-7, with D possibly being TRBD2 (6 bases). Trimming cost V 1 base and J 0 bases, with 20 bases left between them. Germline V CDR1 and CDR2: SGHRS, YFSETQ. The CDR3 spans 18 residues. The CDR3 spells CASSLTRDWDVHSYEQYF. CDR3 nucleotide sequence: TGCGCCAGCAGCTTGACGCGGGATTGGGACGTTCACTCCTACGAGCAGTACTTC.

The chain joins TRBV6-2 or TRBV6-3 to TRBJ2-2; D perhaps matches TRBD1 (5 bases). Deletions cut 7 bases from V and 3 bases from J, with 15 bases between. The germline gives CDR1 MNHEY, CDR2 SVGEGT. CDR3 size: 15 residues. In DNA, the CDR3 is TGTGCCAGCACGCCGCGCAGGGCCGACACCGGGGAGCTGTTTTTT. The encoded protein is CASTPRRADTGELFF.

The CDR3 DNA reads as TGTGCCAGCAGCTCGACAGGGTTTGGTACGCAGTATTTT. Its translation: CASSSTGFGTQYF. This chain links TRBV7-9 with TRBJ2-3; 7 bases agree with TRBD1. Germline-derived CDR1 and CDR2 are SEHNR and FQNEAQ (reference sequence). V was clipped by 4 bases and J by 8 bases; unmatched bases: 6. The CDR3 sequence is 13 residues long.

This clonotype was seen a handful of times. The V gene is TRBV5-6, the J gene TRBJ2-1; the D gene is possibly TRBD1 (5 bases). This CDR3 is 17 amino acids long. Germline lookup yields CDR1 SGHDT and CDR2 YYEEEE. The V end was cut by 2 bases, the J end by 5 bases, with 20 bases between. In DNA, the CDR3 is TGTGCCAGCAGCTTTACAGGTCAAATAAGTAGTCACAATGAGCAGTTCTTC. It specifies CASSFTGQISSHNEQFF.

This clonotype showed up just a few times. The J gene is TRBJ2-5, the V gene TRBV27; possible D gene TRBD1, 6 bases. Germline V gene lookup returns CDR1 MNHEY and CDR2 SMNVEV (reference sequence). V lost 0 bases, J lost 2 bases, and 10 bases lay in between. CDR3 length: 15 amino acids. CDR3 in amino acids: CASSLSWTAQETQYF. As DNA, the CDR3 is TGTGCCAGCAGTTTATCATGGACAGCTCAAGAGACCCAGTACTTC.

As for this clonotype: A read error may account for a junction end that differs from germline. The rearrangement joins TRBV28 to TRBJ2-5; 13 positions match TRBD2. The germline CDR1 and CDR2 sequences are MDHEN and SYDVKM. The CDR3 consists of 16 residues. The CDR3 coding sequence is TGTGCCAGCAGTTACCCGGGACTAGCGGGGAGGGAGACCCAGAACTTC. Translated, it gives CASSYPGLAGRETQNF. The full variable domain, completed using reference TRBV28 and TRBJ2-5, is DVKVTQSSRYLVKRTGEKVFLECVQDMDHENMFWYRQDPGLGLRLIYFSYDVKMKEKGDIPEGYSVSREKKERFSLILESASTNQTSMYLCASSYPGLAGRETQNFGPGTRLLVL.

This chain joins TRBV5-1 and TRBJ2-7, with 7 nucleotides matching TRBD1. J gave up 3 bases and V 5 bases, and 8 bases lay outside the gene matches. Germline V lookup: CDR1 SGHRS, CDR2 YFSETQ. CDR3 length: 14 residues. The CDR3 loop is CASSYSGGNYEQYF. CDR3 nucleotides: TGCGCCAGCAGTTATTCAGGGGGAAACTACGAGCAGTACTTC.

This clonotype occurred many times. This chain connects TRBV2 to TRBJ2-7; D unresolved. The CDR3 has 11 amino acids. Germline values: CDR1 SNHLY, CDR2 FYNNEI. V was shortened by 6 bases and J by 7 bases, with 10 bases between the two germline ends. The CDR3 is CASSALPEQYF. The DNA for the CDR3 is TGTGCCAGCAGCGCGTTACCGGAGCAGTACTTC.

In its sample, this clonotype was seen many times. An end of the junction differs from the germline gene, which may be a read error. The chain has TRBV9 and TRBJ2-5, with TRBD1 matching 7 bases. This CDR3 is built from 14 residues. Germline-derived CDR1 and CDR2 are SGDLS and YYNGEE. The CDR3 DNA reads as TGTGCCAGCAGTGTAGGGGGCCCCCAAGAGACCCAGTACTTC. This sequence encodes CASSVGGPQETQYF.

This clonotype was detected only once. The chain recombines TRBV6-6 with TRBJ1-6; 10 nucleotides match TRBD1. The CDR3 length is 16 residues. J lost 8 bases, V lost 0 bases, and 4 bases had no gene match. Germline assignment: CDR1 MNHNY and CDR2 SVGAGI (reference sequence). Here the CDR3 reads CASSYSGGQGHSPLHF. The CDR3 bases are TGTGCCAGCAGTTACTCTGGGGGACAGGGGCATTCACCCCTCCACTTT.

The CDR3 DNA reads as TGCAGTGCTATAACAACCCCTACTGGCAATCAGCCCCAGCATTTT. Its protein is CSAITTPTGNQPQHF. The chain employs TRBV20-1 and TRBJ1-5; D call uncertain. Trimming took off 4 bases at V and 2 bases at J, with 15 bases between the two ends. This CDR3 contains 15 residues. CDR1 and CDR2 (germline): DFQATT, SNEGSKA (reference sequence).